These 22 T cell receptor beta chains share one sample of origin, sequenced in a study of Ad26.COV2.S vaccination and SARS-CoV-2 variants. TCRdb's table, derived via immunoSEQ multiplex PCR, lists solely in-frame clones and lacks some. This repertoire shows 380,000 or so clones, more than 85% found once; its top ten account for approximately 5%. The sample's treatment: about 20 received Ad26.COV2.S at low or high dose, single or two shots; several received placebo; per-sample allocation not given. Day 63 after the first injection of vaccine or placebo was the sampling time. Here the sequenced sample was peripheral blood, taken in a trial of Ad26.COV2.S vaccine versus placebo. The receptors were sampled from a person between 18 and 65 years old who received the Ad26.COV2.S COVID-19 vaccine or a placebo.

This rearrangement joins TRBV10-3 to TRBJ2-7; D uncertain. Trimming pared 5 bases from V and 3 bases from J, leaving 5 bases between. The CDR3 spans 11 residues. Germline lookup yields CDR1 ENHRY and CDR2 SYGVKD. The CDR3 nucleotides are TGTGCCATCAGTATGGACTACGAGCAGTACTTC. Translated, it gives CAISMDYEQYF.

The chain recombines TRBV21-1 with TRBJ2-6. TRBV21-1 is labeled a pseudogene. This CDR3 comprises 18 residues. The CDR3 bases are TGTGCCAGCAATCTGTCTGGGCTAGGCAGGTATGGGGCCAACGTCCTGACTTTC. It specifies CASNLSGLGRYGANVLTF.

J is TRBJ2-1 and V is TRBV28; TRBD1 matches 12 bases. Unmatched junction bases numbered 12, after V lost 3 bases and J lost 0 bases. The germline CDR1 and CDR2 sequences are MDHEN and SYDVKM. The CDR3 loop spans 20 amino acids. The DNA of the CDR3 is TGTGCCAGCAGTTTCCCCCGGGACAGGGGGCGAGGGAGCTCCTACAATGAGCAGTTCTTC. Residues: CASSFPRDRGRGSSYNEQFF.

The rearrangement uses TRBV5-6 and TRBJ2-4; TRBD2 aligns across 10 bases. Germline trimming cut 1 base from V and 3 bases from J; bases unmatched to any gene: 7. The CDR3 has 17 residues. The germline V gene encodes CDR1 SGHDT and CDR2 YYEEEE. CDR3 in DNA: TGTGCCAGCAGCTTGTTTGGTAGCGGGGGGTACAAAAACATTCAGTACTTC. Translated, it gives CASSLFGSGGYKNIQYF. The full variable domain, completed using reference TRBV5-6 and TRBJ2-4, is DAGVTQSPTHLIKTRGQQVTLRCSPKSGHDTVSWYQQALGQGPQFIFQYYEEEERQRGNFPDRFSGHQFPNYSSELNVNALLLGDSALYLCASSLFGSGGYKNIQYFGAGTRLSVL.

The CDR3 DNA reads as TGTGCCAGCAGCCGCAGGGGAATTGGTAATTCACCCCTCCACTTT. Translated: CASSRRGIGNSPLHF. The rearrangement uses TRBV5-5 and TRBJ1-6; D is possibly TRBD1 (6 bases). The germline V and J ends were trimmed by 4 bases and 6 bases, with 14 bases remaining between them. Looked up from germline, CDR1 is SGHKS and CDR2 is YYEKEE (reference sequence). The length of the CDR3 is 15 residues.

The chain employs TRBV2 and TRBJ1-2; 8 bases agree with TRBD1. Per the germline V gene, CDR1 is SNHLY and CDR2 is FYNNEI. CDR3 length equals 14 residues. V dropped 6 bases and J dropped 7; count of bases not matched to a gene: 10. This CDR3 reads CASSPDRVGGGYTF. The CDR3 region has the DNA TGTGCCAGCAGCCCGGACAGGGTGGGCGGTGGCTACACCTTC.

The rearrangement uses TRBV6-5 and TRBJ1-1; 8 bases fit TRBD1. This CDR3 has 15 amino acids. Germline CDR1 and CDR2: MNHEY and SVGAGI. Trimming took 7 bases from V and 4 from J; bases not matched to a gene: 11. The CDR3 DNA reads TGTGCCAGCATCCACGGACAGGGAGGACTCACTGAAGCTTTCTTT. It yields the protein CASIHGQGGLTEAFF.

The J gene is TRBJ2-3, the V gene TRBV6-1; D remains ambiguous. Looked up from germline, CDR1 is MNHNS and CDR2 is SASEGT. The V gene lost 0 bases and the J gene lost 2 bases, with 18 bases spanning the gap. This CDR3 has 18 amino acids. The CDR3 here is CASSEARLYFRDTDTQYF. The CDR3 nucleotides read TGTGCCAGCAGTGAAGCGCGTTTGTACTTTCGAGACACAGATACGCAGTATTTT.

The rearrangement uses TRBV27 and TRBJ1-2; possibly TRBD1 for D (5 bases). V lost 2 bases and J lost 5, with 9 bases in between. In germline, CDR1 is MNHEY, CDR2 SMNVEV (reference sequence). The CDR3 is 13 amino acids. The CDR3 spells CASSLQGSYGYTF. CDR3 bases: TGTGCCAGCAGTTTACAGGGTTCGTATGGCTACACCTTC.

This clone was recorded only once. The gene calls are TRBV7-2 and TRBJ1-2; no firm D call. V was cut by 1 base and J by 1 base, with 10 bases left in between. The CDR3 is made up of 15 amino acids. Germline V gene data show CDR1 as SGHTA and CDR2 as FQGNSA. The CDR3: CASSLVAADNYGYTF. Written as DNA, the CDR3 is TGTGCCAGCAGCTTAGTGGCGGCAGATAACTATGGCTACACCTTC.

This sequence joins TRBV5-6 and TRBJ2-7; tentatively, D is TRBD1 (8 bases). Between the trimmed V and J ends, which lost 0 bases and 5 bases, there was a span of 12 bases. This CDR3 contains 14 residues. The V gene's germline CDR1 is SGHDT and CDR2 YYEEEE. CDR3: CASSLGTGRDEQYF. The CDR3 DNA follows: TGTGCCAGCAGCTTGGGGACAGGGAGGGACGAGCAGTACTTC.

The genes are TRBV27 and TRBJ2-2; 7 nucleotides align to TRBD1. This CDR3 has 15 amino acids. In germline, CDR1 is MNHEY, CDR2 SMNVEV (reference sequence). Trimming cost V 5 bases and J 7 bases; bases outside gene matches: 10. The CDR3 nucleotides read TGTGCCAGCAGTGCAAGACAGGGATCGGGCGGGGAGCTGTTTTTT. Translated: CASSARQGSGGELFF.

In DNA, the CDR3 is TGTGCCAGCAGTAACCACAGGGGGTCGAGCACCGGGGAGCTGTTTTTT. Protein: CASSNHRGSSTGELFF. The V and J genes are TRBV7-2 and TRBJ2-2; 8 bases are shared with TRBD1. V was pared by 6 bases and J by 4 bases, with 10 bases of the junction left unmatched. From germline, CDR1 is SGHTA and CDR2 FQGNSA. This CDR3 contains 16 residues.

The gene calls are TRBV7-3 and TRBJ2-5; 10 bases are a match to TRBD2. This CDR3 comprises 17 residues. The V and J ends lost 0 bases and 5 bases, in that order; junction bases with no gene match: 9. CDR1 and CDR2 from the germline V gene are SGHTA and FQGTGA. Written as DNA, the CDR3 is TGTGCCAGCAGCTTAACAGGCGGGACTAGCGAATCGGAGACCCAGTACTTC. Amino acids: CASSLTGGTSESETQYF.

The V gene is TRBV6-6, the J gene TRBJ1-1; 11 nucleotides align to TRBD1. The CDR3 length is 13 residues. The trim removed 6 bases at V and 11 bases at J, leaving 8 bases unmatched. Germline assignment: CDR1 MNHNY and CDR2 SVGAGI (reference sequence). CDR3 protein: CASSPGQGAAAFF. The CDR3 coding sequence is TGTGCCAGCAGCCCCGGACAGGGGGCAGCGGCTTTCTTT.

This chain joins TRBV7-9 and TRBJ2-5; TRBD1 aligns across 8 bases. V lost 2 bases, J lost 5 bases, and 16 bases stayed unmatched. The CDR3 sequence is 18 residues long. The germline gives CDR1 SEHNR, CDR2 FQNEAQ (reference sequence). The CDR3 nucleotides read TGTGCCAGCAGCTTAAGCAGGGCCGCTATAGCAGGGGGCGAGACCCAGTACTTC. It is translated as CASSLSRAAIAGGETQYF.

The chain joins TRBV4-3 to TRBJ1-2; D gene ambiguous. Looked up from germline, CDR1 is LGHNA and CDR2 is YSLEER. The CDR3 totals 15 residues. The ends were cut back, 5 bases at V and 0 bases at J, with 13 bases in the middle. The CDR3 sequence is CASSITAYPNYGYTF. The CDR3, as DNA: TGCGCCAGCAGCATAACTGCTTATCCTAACTATGGCTACACCTTC.

The chain couples TRBV7-6 to TRBJ1-6, with 7 nucleotides matching TRBD1. The CDR3 spans 15 residues. CDR1 is SGHVS and CDR2 is FNYEAQ in the germline V gene. Trimming removed 5 bases from V and 5 bases from J; junction bases left unmatched: 6. CDR3 coding DNA: TGTGCCAGCAGCCCGGGGACAGCTCATAATTCACCCCTCCACTTT. Protein sequence: CASSPGTAHNSPLHF.

The rearrangement links TRBV9 to TRBJ1-3, with a tentative D call TRBD1 (6 bases). CDR3 length equals 14 residues. The germline gives CDR1 SGDLS, CDR2 YYNGEE. Trimming cost V 5 bases and J 7 bases, with 16 bases left between them. The CDR3 loop reads CASSGRQETNTIYF. The CDR3 DNA is TGTGCCAGCAGTGGAAGACAGGAAACGAACACCATATATTTT.

This clone occurred once. The V gene is TRBV7-9, the J gene TRBJ2-7; D is undetermined. The germline gives CDR1 SEHNR, CDR2 FQNEAQ (reference sequence). V lost 5 bases, J lost 3 bases, and 14 bases lay in between. This CDR3 is built from 14 residues. The CDR3 bases are TGTGCCAGCAGCCCGCAATGGGCAAGCTACGAGCAGTACTTC. Amino acids: CASSPQWASYEQYF.

The J gene is TRBJ2-1, the V gene TRBV19; possibly TRBD2 for D (6 bases). The V and J ends lost 1 base and 8 bases respectively, with 12 bases between them. Per the germline V gene, CDR1 is LNHDA and CDR2 is SQIVND (reference sequence). CDR3 length: 14 residues. The DNA for the CDR3 is TGTGCCAGTAGTATAGGCCGGGAGAGGGATGAGCAGTTCTTC. Amino acids: CASSIGRERDEQFF. The complete variable domain, with remaining parts taken from reference TRBV19 and TRBJ2-1, reads DGGITQSPKYLFRKEGQNVTLSCEQNLNHDAMYWYRQDPGQGLRLIYYSQIVNDFQKGDIAEGYSVSREKKESFPLTVTSAQKNPTAFYLCASSIGRERDEQFFGPGTRLTVL.

The genes are TRBV19 and TRBJ1-2; D remains unclear. Trimming shortened V by 7 bases and J by 5 bases, and 14 bases separated the two germline ends. Per germline, CDR1 LNHDA and CDR2 SQIVND (reference sequence). CDR3 length equals 13 residues. This CDR3 reads CASTPSGGYGYTF. CDR3 in DNA: TGTGCCAGTACCCCCTCCGGCGGGTATGGCTACACCTTC.